This T cell receptor beta chain is from a study of vaccination effects on CD4 cells after COVID-19. Antigen-specific CD4+ T cells were expanded with viral peptide pools in the ViraFEST assay before sequencing. The culture ran for approximately 10 days, and then CD4+ T cells were isolated. The vaccine given was either BNT162b2 or mRNA-1273, in two doses. A density of fewer than 2.5 million PBMC per well was used; these cells were cultured with roughly 10 IU/ml IL-2 and approximately 9.4 ug/ml peptides. V lost 2 bases and J lost 3, with 11 bases in between. CDR1 is KGHSH, CDR2 LQKENI, per germline. This CDR3 region has 14 residues. As regards this clone: Its antigen remains unknown.

Sequenced by immunoSEQ multiplex PCR; TCRdb stores in-frame clones only, minus some. The profile shows 40,000 to 50,000 clones, about 70% of them singletons. The sample was CD4+ T cells from PBMCs cultured with HCoV-OC43 spike peptides, taken after COVID-19 vaccination. Regarding subset: HCoV-OC43 spike overlapping peptide pool stimulation. This sequence joins TRBV18 and TRBJ2-7; D gene unclear. The receptor's source is a human donor who received a COVID-19 vaccine. The CDR3 region has the DNA TGTGCCAGCTCACCAGGTTCCACCAACTACGAGCAGTACTTC. Translating gives CASSPGSTNYEQYF.